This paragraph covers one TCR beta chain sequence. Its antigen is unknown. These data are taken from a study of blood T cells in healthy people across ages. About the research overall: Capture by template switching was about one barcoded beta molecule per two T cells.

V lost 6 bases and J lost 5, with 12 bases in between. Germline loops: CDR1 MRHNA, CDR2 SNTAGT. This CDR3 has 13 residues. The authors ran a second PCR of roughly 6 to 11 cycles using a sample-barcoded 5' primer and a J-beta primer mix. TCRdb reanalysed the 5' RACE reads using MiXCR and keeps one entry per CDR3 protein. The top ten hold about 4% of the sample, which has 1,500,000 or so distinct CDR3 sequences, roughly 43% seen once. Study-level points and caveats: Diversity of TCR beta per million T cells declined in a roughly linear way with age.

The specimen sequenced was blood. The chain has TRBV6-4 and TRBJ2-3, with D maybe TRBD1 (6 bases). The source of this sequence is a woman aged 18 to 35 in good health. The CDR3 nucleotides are TGTGCCAGCAGCGCAGGGGCGCGAGATACGCAGTATTTT. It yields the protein CASSAGARDTQYF.